Listed below are T cell receptor beta chains from one sample, sequenced in a study of cytomegalovirus exposure and HLA in healthy donors. The protocol was immunoSEQ multiplex PCR, while the TCRdb copy is restricted to in-frame clones and leaves out a portion. Of 100,000 to 150,000 clones in the sample, approximately 10% were seen once. The sample comprised PBMCs. The origin of the receptors is a woman between 18 and 30 years old in good health and CMV-seropositive. The CDR3 runs from the conserved cysteine through the conserved F or W. Fields, in order: J gene, clone size, V gene, CDR3 protein. A clone size is listed for some rows: how often the clone was seen (once, few, many), or a class if it is expanded.

j_gene: TRBJ1-5
abundance: -
v_gene: TRBV6-1
CDR3aa: CASTPAGGGQPQHF

j_gene: TRBJ1-2
abundance: -
v_gene: TRBV7-8
CDR3aa: CASSVGQGLSFGGYTF

j_gene: TRBJ1-4
abundance: few
v_gene: TRBV9
CDR3aa: CASSPNQGQPTPLFF

j_gene: TRBJ2-1
abundance: many
v_gene: TRBV6-5
CDR3aa: CASSYSTSGHNEQFF

j_gene: TRBJ2-7
abundance: -
v_gene: TRBV28
CDR3aa: CASSILADKREQYF

j_gene: TRBJ2-5
abundance: few
v_gene: TRBV7-8
CDR3aa: CASSRTGMETQYF

j_gene: TRBJ2-1
abundance: -
v_gene: TRBV5-7
CDR3aa: CASTLALPGTGQFF

j_gene: TRBJ1-2
abundance: few
v_gene: TRBV29-1
CDR3aa: CSIWGGASYGYTF

j_gene: TRBJ2-2
abundance: few
v_gene: TRBV5-1
CDR3aa: CASSLSLAGVTGELFF

j_gene: TRBJ1-5
abundance: -
v_gene: TRBV28
CDR3aa: CASRTPQGALSQPQHF

j_gene: TRBJ1-1
abundance: -
v_gene: TRBV5-5
CDR3aa: CASSSRQGTDTEAFF

j_gene: TRBJ1-1
abundance: -
v_gene: TRBV29-1
CDR3aa: CSVENTHADTEAFF

j_gene: TRBJ1-4
abundance: -
v_gene: TRBV27
CDR3aa: CASSSQGDNEKLFF

j_gene: TRBJ1-4
abundance: -
v_gene: TRBV5-4
CDR3aa: CASSLYQGGEKLFF

j_gene: TRBJ2-3
abundance: -
v_gene: TRBV9
CDR3aa: CASSGREGTTDTQYF

j_gene: TRBJ2-1
abundance: -
v_gene: TRBV5-6
CDR3aa: CASSSGGSNEQFF

j_gene: TRBJ2-1
abundance: few
v_gene: TRBV11-2
CDR3aa: CASSLDWNSKQFF

j_gene: TRBJ1-2
abundance: -
v_gene: TRBV5-1
CDR3aa: CASSSGQVNYGYTF

j_gene: TRBJ1-1
abundance: few
v_gene: TRBV6-5
CDR3aa: CASSPGVRSTEAFF

j_gene: TRBJ2-5
abundance: -
v_gene: TRBV19
CDR3aa: CASSGMTSGRETQYF

j_gene: TRBJ1-2
abundance: -
v_gene: TRBV6-5
CDR3aa: CASSTMTGSYGYTF

j_gene: TRBJ1-2
abundance: -
v_gene: TRBV28
CDR3aa: CASSLPTDAADNYGYTF

j_gene: TRBJ2-5
abundance: few
v_gene: TRBV4-2
CDR3aa: CASSQGVLAGRLQETQYF

j_gene: TRBJ2-1
abundance: few
v_gene: TRBV27
CDR3aa: CASSSTGSYYNEQFF

j_gene: TRBJ1-2
abundance: few
v_gene: TRBV5-1
CDR3aa: CASSLRDRVGGYTF

j_gene: TRBJ2-2
abundance: few
v_gene: TRBV9
CDR3aa: CASSVADRAAPELFF

j_gene: TRBJ1-2
abundance: -
v_gene: TRBV28
CDR3aa: CASSPAGGIVPQYGYTF